These T cell receptor beta chains were read from a single sample in a study of blood T cell repertoires in COVID-19. Data came from immunoSEQ multiplex PCR; TCRdb stores just in-frame clones and leaves some out. The sample contains about 200,000 clones, about 85% of which appear only once. Specimen: peripheral blood. These TCRs come from a man between 60 and 75 years old with COVID-19, enrolled during active disease. CDR3s include the opening cysteine and the closing phenylalanine or tryptophan. A D gene is named only where the DNA matches it firmly. Where a row states a size, it is once, few, many or the class of an expanded clone; other rows omit it.

d_call,v_call,cdr3_length,j_call,clone_size,cdr3_aa,cdr3_nt
.,TRBV28,13,TRBJ2-2,.,CASRLSNTGELFF,TGTGCCAGCAGGCTATCGAACACCGGGGAGCTGTTTTTT
.,TRBV27,14,TRBJ2-1,.,CASSPYSSYNEQFF,TGTGCCAGCAGTCCTTACTCCTCCTACAATGAGCAGTTCTTC
.,TRBV9,15,TRBJ1-3,.,CASSVVPGAGNTIYF,TGTGCCAGCAGCGTAGTTCCGGGGGCTGGAAACACCATATATTTT
.,TRBV6-5,15,TRBJ1-1,.,CASSYAESLNTEAFF,TGTGCCAGCAGTTACGCCGAGAGTTTGAACACTGAAGCTTTCTTT
.,TRBV7-9,16,TRBJ1-6,.,CASSLGGGRFDSPLHF,TGTGCCAGCAGCTTAGGAGGAGGTCGGTTTGATTCACCCCTCCACTTT
.,TRBV24-1,16,TRBJ2-7,.,CATSDNDKDPSYEQYF,TGTGCCACCAGTGACAATGACAAAGACCCTTCCTACGAGCAGTACTTC
TRBD1,TRBV27,18,TRBJ1-2,.,CASSPGPGTGTYSYGYTF,TGTGCCAGCAGTCCCGGGCCTGGGACAGGGACATATTCCTATGGCTACACCTTC
.,TRBV14,15,TRBJ2-1,once,CASSPGRGSYNEQFF,TGTGCCAGCAGTCCCGGGCGGGGCTCCTACAATGAGCAGTTCTTC
TRBD1,TRBV29-1,15,TRBJ2-7,.,CSVETGTGVLYEQYF,TGCAGCGTTGAAACCGGGACAGGGGTGCTCTACGAGCAGTACTTC
TRBD1,TRBV29-1,11,TRBJ2-1,.,CSVGTGPEQFF,TGCAGCGTCGGGACAGGGCCCGAGCAGTTCTTC
TRBD1,TRBV28,17,TRBJ2-4,.,CASSSGRQGLAKNIQYF,TGTGCCAGCAGTTCAGGCCGACAGGGGCTAGCCAAAAACATTCAGTACTTC
TRBD1,TRBV6-5,13,TRBJ1-6,.,CASSYETGSPLHF,TGTGCCAGCAGTTACGAGACAGGGTCACCCCTCCACTTT
.,TRBV6-2/TRBV6-3,13,TRBJ2-5,.,CASSLGLHETQYF,TGTGCCAGCAGTTTGGGCCTCCACGAGACCCAGTACTTC
TRBD1,TRBV7-8,15,TRBJ1-5,.,CASSRGTGNNQPQHF,TGTGCCAGCAGCCGAGGGACAGGGAACAATCAGCCCCAGCATTTT
.,TRBV4-1,13,TRBJ1-1,.,CASSQGADTEAFF,TGCGCCAGCAGCCAGGGGGCAGACACTGAAGCTTTCTTT
.,TRBV18,15,TRBJ2-5,.,CASSLGLTGQETQYF,TGTGCCAGCTCACTCGGGTTGACAGGTCAAGAGACCCAGTACTTC
.,TRBV3-1/TRBV3-2,16,TRBJ1-1,.,CASSPGGSTLNTEAFF,TGTGCCAGCAGCCCTGGGGGGAGCACCTTGAACACTGAAGCTTTCTTT
TRBD2,TRBV5-5,15,TRBJ2-7,.,CASSGGTSGTYEQYF,TGTGCCAGCAGCGGGGGGACTAGCGGGACTTACGAGCAGTACTTC
TRBD1,TRBV7-2,14,TRBJ1-2,.,CASRVGQGNYGYTF,TGTGCCAGCAGAGTGGGACAGGGGAACTATGGCTACACCTTC
TRBD1,TRBV6-5,16,TRBJ2-3,.,CASSYSARGLGDTQYF,TGTGCCAGCAGTTACTCAGCCAGGGGGCTGGGAGATACGCAGTATTTT
TRBD1,TRBV6-5,13,TRBJ1-1,.,CASSLTGGTEAFF,TGTGCCAGCAGTCTAACAGGGGGGACTGAAGCTTTCTTT
TRBD1,TRBV7-3,15,TRBJ2-7,few,CASSPPGQGVNEQYF,TGTGCCAGCAGCCCACCGGGACAGGGGGTAAACGAGCAGTACTTC
.,TRBV10-3,14,TRBJ1-2,.,CAISGGGANYGYTF,TGTGCCATCAGTGGAGGGGGAGCTAACTATGGCTACACCTTC
TRBD1,TRBV5-6,16,TRBJ2-2,.,CASSRTGQGLTGELFF,TGTGCCAGCAGCCGGACGGGACAGGGCCTAACCGGGGAGCTGTTTTTT
.,TRBV6-4,13,TRBJ2-7,.,CASSDSRGTDLYF,TGTGCCAGCAGTGACTCACGGGGAACAGACCTGTACTTC
TRBD1,TRBV27,15,TRBJ2-1,.,CASIRQGANDNEQFF,TGTGCCAGCATCCGACAGGGGGCGAATGACAATGAGCAGTTCTTC
.,TRBV12-3/TRBV12-4,13,TRBJ1-1,.,CASSSQGHTEAFF,TGTGCCAGCAGTTCTCAGGGGCACACTGAAGCTTTCTTT
.,TRBV19,16,TRBJ1-5,once,CASSIDGAGRGQPQHF,TGTGCCAGTAGTATAGATGGCGCAGGGAGGGGTCAGCCCCAGCATTTT
.,TRBV19,11,TRBJ2-1,.,CASSSNLEQFF,TGTGCCAGTAGTTCCAACTTGGAGCAGTTCTTC
TRBD1,TRBV2,14,TRBJ1-6,.,CASSRDRDNSPLHF,TGTGCCAGCAGCCGGGACAGAGATAATTCACCCCTCCACTTT
.,TRBV5-1,13,TRBJ1-5,.,CASSTQGGQPQHF,TGCGCCAGCAGCACACAAGGGGGTCAGCCCCAGCATTTT
TRBD2,TRBV7-3,17,TRBJ2-1,.,CASSSLPLAGERNEQFF,TGTGCCAGCAGCTCACTTCCACTAGCGGGAGAGAGAAATGAGCAGTTCTTC
TRBD2,TRBV5-1,15,TRBJ2-1,.,CASSLGLAGNNEQFF,TGCGCCAGCAGCTTGGGACTAGCGGGAAACAATGAGCAGTTCTTC
.,TRBV11-2,15,TRBJ1-6,.,CASSRFGGSNSPLHF,TGTGCCAGCAGCCGCTTCGGGGGTAGTAATTCACCCCTCCACTTT
TRBD2,TRBV20-1,15,TRBJ2-3,.,CSASSSGRITDTQYF,TGCAGTGCTAGTAGTAGCGGGAGAATCACAGATACGCAGTATTTT
.,TRBV7-8,16,TRBJ2-3,.,CASSPLPRGNTDTQYF,TGTGCCAGCAGCCCACTGCCCCGGGGGAACACAGATACGCAGTATTTT
.,TRBV6-1,18,TRBJ1-3,.,CASSEERSRGRSGNTIYF,TGTGCCAGCAGTGAAGAAAGGTCTCGGGGTCGCTCTGGAAACACCATATATTTT
.,TRBV3-1/TRBV3-2,15,TRBJ2-6,.,CASSQLGAGANVLTF,TGTGCCAGCAGCCAACTGGGGGCAGGGGCCAACGTCCTGACTTTC
.,TRBV6-1,15,TRBJ2-7,.,CASSEMSGAIYEQYF,TGTGCCAGCAGTGAAATGTCGGGAGCCATCTACGAGCAGTACTTC